The sequence of this T cell receptor (beta chain) was determined in a study of blood T cells in healthy people across ages. Study background: About one barcoded beta molecule per two T cells was the capture yield of template switching.

It was with a sample-barcoded 5' primer and a J-beta primer mix that a second PCR of about 6 to 12 cycles was run. TCRdb independently ran MiXCR on the 5' RACE reads; one entry per CDR3 protein. The sample has 1.5 million to 2 million distinct CDR3 sequences, about 39% seen once. The CDR3 covers 16 residues. V was pared by 3 bases and J by 1 base, with 15 bases between. CDR1 is LGHNT and CDR2 is FRNRAP in the germline V gene. The draw of peripheral blood yielded around 10 milliliters from each donor. There were at least 5 micrograms of total RNA extracted from every sample. Sequences were obtained from blood. V usage is TRBV12-5 and J usage is TRBJ1-1, with a possible D match to TRBD1 (6 bases). The sequence derives from a human donor in good health. In DNA form, the CDR3 reads TGTGCTAGTGGTTTTCAAGTACCGGGACAGAACACTGAAGCTTTCTTT. Amino acids: CASGFQVPGQNTEAFF.